The sequence of this T cell receptor (beta chain) was determined in a study of shared clonotypes between healthy human individuals. General study results and limits: Memory subsets had estimated richness that was generally smaller than that of naive subsets. Limitation of the genetic and exposure-history diversity represented came from the few donors.

Genomic DNA (from each subset) was split evenly across several immunoSEQ plates. TCRdb keeps only in-frame clones here, not all; method: immunoSEQ multiplex PCR. The sample has some 2.3 million clones; over 90% are singletons. The investigators split CD4+ cells into a CD45RA+ naive subset and a CD45RA-negative memory subset. The CDR3 is made up of 12 amino acids. Per the germline V gene, CDR1 is SGHAT and CDR2 is FQNNGV. The V and J ends lost 3 bases and 14 bases, in that order; junction bases with no gene match: 5. This clone was picked up one time. Its antigen is not identified. V is TRBV11-2 and J is TRBJ2-1, with TRBD1 matching 9 bases. The receptor was isolated from a man aged 18 to 30 in good health. Some clones in this sample may be carry-over from other donors' samples. The material sequenced was naive CD4+ T cells from PBMCs. Subset reported: CD45RA+ positively selected. The CDR3 DNA reads as TGTGCCAGCAGCTTTGACAGGGGGAGTGAGTTCTTC. This encodes CASSFDRGSEFF. Drawing the rest from reference TRBV11-2 and TRBJ2-1, the complete variable domain is EAGVAQSPRYKIIEKRQSVAFWCNPISGHATLYWYQQILGQGPKLLIQFQNNGVVDDSQLPKDRFSAERLKGVDSTLKIQPAKLEDSAVYLCASSFDRGSEFFGPGTRLTVL.